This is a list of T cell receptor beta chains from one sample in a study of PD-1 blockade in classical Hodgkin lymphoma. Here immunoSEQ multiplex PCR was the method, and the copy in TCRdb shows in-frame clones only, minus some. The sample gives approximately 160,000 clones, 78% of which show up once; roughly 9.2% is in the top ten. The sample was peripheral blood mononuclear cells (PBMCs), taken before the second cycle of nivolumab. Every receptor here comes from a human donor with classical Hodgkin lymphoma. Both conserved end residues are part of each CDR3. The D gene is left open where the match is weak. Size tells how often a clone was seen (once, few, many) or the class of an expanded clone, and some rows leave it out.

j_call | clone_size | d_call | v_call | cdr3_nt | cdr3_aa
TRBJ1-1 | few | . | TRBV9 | TGTGCCAGCAGCGTAGACGACTCTCGGGAGGAGGAAGCTTTCTTT | CASSVDDSREEEAFF
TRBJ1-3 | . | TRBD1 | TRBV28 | TGTGCCAGCAACGATTTATTGGGACAGGGGAGAAACACCATATATTTT | CASNDLLGQGRNTIYF
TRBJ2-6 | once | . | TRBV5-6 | TGTGCCAGCAGCTTGCATCTCATCTCTGGGGCCAACGTCCTGACTTTC | CASSLHLISGANVLTF
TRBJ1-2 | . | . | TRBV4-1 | TGCGCCAGCAGCCAAGTTCTAGGGCCTAACTATGGCTACACCTTC | CASSQVLGPNYGYTF
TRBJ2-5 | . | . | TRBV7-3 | TGTGCCAGCAGCGCATATTACCAAGAGACCCAGTACTTC | CASSAYYQETQYF
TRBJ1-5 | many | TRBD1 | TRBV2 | TGTGCCAGCAGTGGGACAGGGATGCGTCAGCCCCAGCATTTT | CASSGTGMRQPQHF
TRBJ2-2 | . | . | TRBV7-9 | TGTGCCAGCAGCTTAAGGGGCGGACCCGCGAACACCGGGGAGCTGTTTTTT | CASSLRGGPANTGELFF
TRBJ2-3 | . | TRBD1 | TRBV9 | TGTGCCAGCAGCGTCTCCCCCCTGACAGGGCATGTCACAGATACGCAGTATTTT | CASSVSPLTGHVTDTQYF
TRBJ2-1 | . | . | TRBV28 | TGTGCCAGCTGGGGGGGGGCCAAGCAGTTCTTC | CASWGGAKQFF
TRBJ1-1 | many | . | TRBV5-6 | TGTGCCAGCAGCTTGGTAGGGATGCCCACTGAAGCTTTCTTT | CASSLVGMPTEAFF
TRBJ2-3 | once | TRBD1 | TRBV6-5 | TGTGCCAGCAGTTACTCAGGGACAGGGGGCTCAGATACGCAGTATTTT | CASSYSGTGGSDTQYF
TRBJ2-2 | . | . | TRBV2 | TGTGCCAGCAGCGACGAACAGCCGGGCACCGGGGAGCTGTTTTTT | CASSDEQPGTGELFF
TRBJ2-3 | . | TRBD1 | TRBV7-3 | TGTGCCAGCAGCTTAGGGGACAGTAGCACAGATACGCAGTATTTT | CASSLGDSSTDTQYF
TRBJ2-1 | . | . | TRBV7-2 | TGTGCCAGCAGTTCCCAAGCGGGTATTTCCTACAATGAGCAGTTCTTC | CASSSQAGISYNEQFF
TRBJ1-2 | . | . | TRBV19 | TGTGCCAGTAGTACTACGGGATCCTCAATCTATGGCTACACCTTC | CASSTTGSSIYGYTF
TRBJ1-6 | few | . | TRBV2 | TGTGCCAGCAGTAACACAGGGACGGATAATTCACCCCTCCACTTT | CASSNTGTDNSPLHF
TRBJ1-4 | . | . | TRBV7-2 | TGTGCCAGCAGCCTCGTTTCGGGGGAAAAACTGTTTTTT | CASSLVSGEKLFF
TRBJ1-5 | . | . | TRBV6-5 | TGTGCCAGCAGTTACTCGGGGGTAGGCGATCAGCCCCAGCATTTT | CASSYSGVGDQPQHF
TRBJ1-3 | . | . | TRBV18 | TGTGCCAGCTCACCGGGGGGTGGAACTGGAAACACCATATATTTT | CASSPGGGTGNTIYF
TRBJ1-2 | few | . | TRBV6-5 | TGTGCCAGCAGTTACGGGGGATACTATGGCTACACCTTC | CASSYGGYYGYTF
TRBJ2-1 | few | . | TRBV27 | TGTGCCAGCAGCCAGACTTACAGGGGGGGAGATGAGCAGTTCTTC | CASSQTYRGGDEQFF
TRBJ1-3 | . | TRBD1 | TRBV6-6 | TGTGCCAGCAACAGGGGGACTGGAAACACCATATATTTT | CASNRGTGNTIYF
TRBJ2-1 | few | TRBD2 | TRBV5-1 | TGCGCCAGCAGCTCGACTAGCGGGAGTACCAATGAGCAGTTCTTC | CASSSTSGSTNEQFF
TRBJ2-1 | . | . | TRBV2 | TGTGCCAGCAGTGAAGAGGGTTACAATGAGCAGTTCTTC | CASSEEGYNEQFF
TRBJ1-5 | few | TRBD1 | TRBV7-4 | TGTGCCAGCAGCCCAGGACAGGGTAGCAATCAGCCCCAGCATTTT | CASSPGQGSNQPQHF